The source of this T cell receptor (beta chain) is a study of OX40 agonist ivuxolimab in advanced cancers. This table comes from immunoSEQ multiplex PCR, and its TCRdb copy is limited to in-frame clones, with some not included. The table shows under 35,000 clones, with about nine tenths occurring only once. Germline CDR1 MNHEY, CDR2 SVGAGI. V shed 6 bases and J shed 1 base, with 7 bases lying between them. The CDR3 consists of 14 residues. This clone occurred once. Its antigen is unidentified. Study findings and constraints: Within 6 weeks, CD4+ and CD8+ blood T cells expanded clonally at 0.1 to 3.0 mg/kg.

This sample comprised CD4+ or CD8+ T cells sorted from blood, obtained in a trial of the OX40 agonist ivuxolimab. The chain links TRBV6-5 to TRBJ2-6, with unresolved D. This receptor was identified in an adult with an advanced solid tumor such as melanoma, head and neck, liver or kidney cancer. The DNA for the CDR3 is TGTGCCAGCAGACCCTTTTCTGGGGCCAACGTCCTGACTTTC. This translates into CASRPFSGANVLTF.